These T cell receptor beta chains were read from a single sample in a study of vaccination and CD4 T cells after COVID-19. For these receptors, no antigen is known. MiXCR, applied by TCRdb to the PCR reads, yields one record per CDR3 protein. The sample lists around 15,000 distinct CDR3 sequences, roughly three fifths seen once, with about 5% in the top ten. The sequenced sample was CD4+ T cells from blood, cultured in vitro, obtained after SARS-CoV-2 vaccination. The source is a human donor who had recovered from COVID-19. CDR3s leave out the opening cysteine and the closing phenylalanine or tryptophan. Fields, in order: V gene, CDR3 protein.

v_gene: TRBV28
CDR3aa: ASNARGAPPDTIY

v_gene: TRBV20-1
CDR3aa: SAPGNTEAF

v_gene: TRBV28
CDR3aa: ASRHNLYGYT

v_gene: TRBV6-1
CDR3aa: ASSEAGSYGYT

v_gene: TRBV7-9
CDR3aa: ASSREDFQIPAF

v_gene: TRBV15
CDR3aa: ATSSSGNVYEQY

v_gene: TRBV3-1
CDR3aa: ASSQMPSTDTQY

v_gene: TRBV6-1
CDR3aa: ASSPGIGSGSQPQH

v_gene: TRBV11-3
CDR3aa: ASTTTGVDGADTQY

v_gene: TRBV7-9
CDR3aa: ASSFLRTSGGTKETQY